This T cell receptor beta chain was recovered during a study of blood T cell repertoires in COVID-19. For the study at large: COVID-19 samples collected from the United States, Italy and Spain covered acute and convalescent phases.

Original handling: Quantification of nucleated cells was approximated via reference gene primer amplification. Generated by immunoSEQ multiplex PCR, the TCRdb table keeps only in-frame clones and is missing some. V, J and clone size were drawn from that table, and D and trimming were deduced from the DNA. The data hold 300,000 or so clones, with over 80% observed a single time. CDR1 is SGHTA, CDR2 FQGNSA, per germline. The length of the CDR3 is 15 residues. J gave up 7 bases and V 3 bases, and 7 bases lay outside the gene matches. Sample: peripheral blood. The V gene is TRBV7-2, the J gene TRBJ1-5; TRBD1 aligns across 9 bases. The sequence derives from a woman aged 40-49 years with acute or convalescent COVID-19. The CDR3 DNA sequence: TGTGCCAGCAGCTTTACAGGGGGCGCCGGGCAGCCCCAGCATTTT. Its protein is CASSFTGGAGQPQHF.